A selection of T cell receptor beta chains follows, all from one sample in a study of cytomegalovirus exposure and HLA in healthy donors. The repertoire was sequenced with immunoSEQ multiplex PCR; TCRdb's copy has only in-frame clones and lacks some. This table has 120,000 to 150,000 clones, around 80% appearing once. The sample was PBMCs. These receptors came from a woman in her twenties or thirties in good health and CMV-seronegative. The CDR3 runs from the conserved cysteine through the conserved F or W. Each record gives: CDR3 DNA, CDR3 protein, J gene, D gene, clone size, V gene. The D gene is left open where the match is weak. Only some rows state a clone size, as once, few, many or a class for expanded clones.

cdr3_nt: TGTGCCAGCAGCCGGGGACACTCAAGCACAGATACGCAGTATTTT
cdr3_aa: CASSRGHSSTDTQYF
j_call: TRBJ2-3
d_call: -
clone_size: -
v_call: TRBV5-6

cdr3_nt: TGTGCCAGCTCAGTCAACGCGGGACAGACGAGTAACTATGGCTACACCTTC
cdr3_aa: CASSVNAGQTSNYGYTF
j_call: TRBJ1-2
d_call: TRBD1
clone_size: -
v_call: TRBV18

cdr3_nt: TGCGCCAGCCGATTAGCGGGAGAGTTAGATGAGCAGTTCTTC
cdr3_aa: CASRLAGELDEQFF
j_call: TRBJ2-1
d_call: TRBD2
clone_size: -
v_call: TRBV4-1

cdr3_nt: TGTGCCAGCAGCTTGACGGGGTTCCAAGAGACCCAGTACTTC
cdr3_aa: CASSLTGFQETQYF
j_call: TRBJ2-5
d_call: -
clone_size: -
v_call: TRBV5-4

cdr3_nt: TGTGCCATCAGCGGGACTAGCGGGGGGGGAAGCACAGATACGCAGTATTTT
cdr3_aa: CAISGTSGGGSTDTQYF
j_call: TRBJ2-3
d_call: TRBD2
clone_size: -
v_call: TRBV10-3

cdr3_nt: TGTGCCAGTGGAGGGACAGGATGGGACAATGAGCAGTTCTTC
cdr3_aa: CASGGTGWDNEQFF
j_call: TRBJ2-1
d_call: TRBD1
clone_size: -
v_call: TRBV19

cdr3_nt: TGCGCCAGCAGTGAAGGGGATTCCTACGAGCAGTACTTC
cdr3_aa: CASSEGDSYEQYF
j_call: TRBJ2-7
d_call: -
clone_size: -
v_call: TRBV10-1

cdr3_nt: TGTGCCAGCTCCCCCCTCCTAGCGGGAGGGGATACGCAGTATTTT
cdr3_aa: CASSPLLAGGDTQYF
j_call: TRBJ2-3
d_call: TRBD2
clone_size: -
v_call: TRBV18

cdr3_nt: TGTGCCAGCAGTTACAAAGGAGACCCATTCTTC
cdr3_aa: CASSYKGDPFF
j_call: TRBJ2-1
d_call: -
clone_size: -
v_call: TRBV6-6

cdr3_nt: TGCGCCAGCAGCCAAGACGGACAGGGGACGTACAATGAGCAGTTCTTC
cdr3_aa: CASSQDGQGTYNEQFF
j_call: TRBJ2-1
d_call: TRBD1
clone_size: -
v_call: TRBV4-3

cdr3_nt: TGCAGTTGCGGACAGGACAATCAGCCCCAGCATTTT
cdr3_aa: CSCGQDNQPQHF
j_call: TRBJ1-5
d_call: TRBD1
clone_size: -
v_call: TRBV29-1

cdr3_nt: TGTGCCAGTAGTATACGGAGCGGGAGGTTCCAAGAGACCCAGTACTTC
cdr3_aa: CASSIRSGRFQETQYF
j_call: TRBJ2-5
d_call: TRBD2
clone_size: -
v_call: TRBV19

cdr3_nt: TGTGCCAGCAGCGGGGACAGTTACGAGCAGTACTTC
cdr3_aa: CASSGDSYEQYF
j_call: TRBJ2-7
d_call: TRBD1
clone_size: -
v_call: TRBV5-6

cdr3_nt: TGTGCCAGCAGTTTAACCGGGACAGGGGGCTCCCGGAGCTACACCTTC
cdr3_aa: CASSLTGTGGSRSYTF
j_call: TRBJ1-2
d_call: TRBD1
clone_size: -
v_call: TRBV28

cdr3_nt: TGTGCCCGAACCTCCGGGACTTTGGCAGATACGCAGTATTTT
cdr3_aa: CARTSGTLADTQYF
j_call: TRBJ2-3
d_call: -
clone_size: -
v_call: TRBV30

cdr3_nt: TGTGCCAGCAGTGGGCGGGGGGACTATGGCTACACCTTC
cdr3_aa: CASSGRGDYGYTF
j_call: TRBJ1-2
d_call: -
clone_size: -
v_call: TRBV2

cdr3_nt: TGTGCCAGCAGCTCCCTTAGCGGGAGGATGGGAGATACGCAGTATTTT
cdr3_aa: CASSSLSGRMGDTQYF
j_call: TRBJ2-3
d_call: -
clone_size: -
v_call: TRBV21-1

cdr3_nt: TGCGCCAGCAGCCAACGGACAGGGGAAAACATTCAGTACTTC
cdr3_aa: CASSQRTGENIQYF
j_call: TRBJ2-4
d_call: TRBD1
clone_size: -
v_call: TRBV4-1

cdr3_nt: TGTGCCAGCAGCTTAGCAGGGGGCACCGGGGAGCTGTTTTTT
cdr3_aa: CASSLAGGTGELFF
j_call: TRBJ2-2
d_call: TRBD1
clone_size: -
v_call: TRBV11-2

cdr3_nt: TGTGCCAGCAGTTTCCCTGGGGGAGGCTATGGCTACACCTTC
cdr3_aa: CASSFPGGGYGYTF
j_call: TRBJ1-2
d_call: -
clone_size: -
v_call: TRBV6-6

cdr3_nt: TGTGCCAGCAGCAATACCAGGAACTTCAGTGGAAACACCATATATTTT
cdr3_aa: CASSNTRNFSGNTIYF
j_call: TRBJ1-3
d_call: -
clone_size: -
v_call: TRBV21-1

cdr3_nt: TGTGCCAGCAGTACTACGGATGCCACTGAAGCTTTCTTT
cdr3_aa: CASSTTDATEAFF
j_call: TRBJ1-1
d_call: -
clone_size: -
v_call: TRBV6-6

cdr3_nt: TGTGCCAGCAGCTTAGCTGGGACTAGCGGGAGTCAATACTACGAGCAGTACTTC
cdr3_aa: CASSLAGTSGSQYYEQYF
j_call: TRBJ2-7
d_call: TRBD2
clone_size: -
v_call: TRBV7-9

cdr3_nt: TGTGCCAGCTCGCGAGGGGAGGAAGCTGGAAACACCATATATTTT
cdr3_aa: CASSRGEEAGNTIYF
j_call: TRBJ1-3
d_call: -
clone_size: few
v_call: TRBV7-6

cdr3_nt: TGTGCCAGCAGCTTAGGTTTCGGTCAAGGAGGTGAAAAACTGTTTTTT
cdr3_aa: CASSLGFGQGGEKLFF
j_call: TRBJ1-4
d_call: -
clone_size: -
v_call: TRBV7-9

cdr3_nt: TGTGCCAGCAGCTTAGGGGGGACAGGGAGTGGAAACACCATATATTTT
cdr3_aa: CASSLGGTGSGNTIYF
j_call: TRBJ1-3
d_call: TRBD1
clone_size: -
v_call: TRBV7-9

cdr3_nt: TGTGCCAGCAGTGAACGACGGGGAAATCAGCCCCAGCATTTT
cdr3_aa: CASSERRGNQPQHF
j_call: TRBJ1-5
d_call: -
clone_size: few
v_call: TRBV6-1

cdr3_nt: TGTGCCAGCAGTTCGCCACAGGGGGTAAGGAGCTATGGCTACACCTTC
cdr3_aa: CASSSPQGVRSYGYTF
j_call: TRBJ1-2
d_call: TRBD1
clone_size: -
v_call: TRBV28

cdr3_nt: TGTGCCTGGGTCCGGAGGGAGGACTATGGCTACACCTTC
cdr3_aa: CAWVRREDYGYTF
j_call: TRBJ1-2
d_call: -
clone_size: -
v_call: TRBV30

cdr3_nt: TGTGCCAGCAGCGCTGGCCGGGTCTTGAACACTGAAGCTTTCTTT
cdr3_aa: CASSAGRVLNTEAFF
j_call: TRBJ1-1
d_call: -
clone_size: few
v_call: TRBV6-5

cdr3_nt: TGTGCCTGGGGGGACTCCAATGAGCAGTTCTTC
cdr3_aa: CAWGDSNEQFF
j_call: TRBJ2-1
d_call: -
clone_size: -
v_call: TRBV30